The 6 T cell receptor beta chains below come from one sample, sequenced in a study of CD8+CD57+ T cells in acquired aplastic anemia (dated by TCRdb to the late 2010s). The data were produced on an Illumina HiSeq 2000. Genomic DNA was used as template for profiling of TCR beta VDJ combinations and CDR3 sequences. Clones were called with MiXCR by TCRdb after fastp trimmed the public reads at Q25, and only in-frame beta chains were retained. Every CDR3 protein is listed once, alongside the most common genes and DNA of its rows. In this sample the table shows 400,000 to 500,000 distinct CDR3 sequences, around 72% of which occur a single time. The ten biggest clones cover approximately 4% of the sample. The sequencing input was sorted CD4+, CD8+, or CD8+CD57+ T cells (not recorded which) from PBMCs. The receptors originated from a human donor in good health, serving as a control.

The V gene is TRBV7-2, the J gene TRBJ2-1; TRBD2 agrees at 9 bases. Germline CDR1 reads SGHTA; CDR2 reads FQGNSA. This CDR3 is 13 amino acids long. V was clipped by 4 bases and J by 14 bases; unmatched bases: 9. CDR3 bases: TGTGCCAGCAGCTCACTAGCGGGTGACGACGAGTTCTTC. It codes for CASSSLAGDDEFF.

Ten or more counts support this clonotype. This CDR3 is CATSDRTANTEAFF. The CDR3 bases are TGTGCCACCAGTGATCGGACAGCGAACACTGAAGCTTTCTTT. The chain combines TRBV24-1 with TRBJ1-1, with D tentatively TRBD1 (6 bases). Trimming removed 3 bases at V and 1 base at J, with 8 bases between. Germline assignment: CDR1 KGHDR and CDR2 SFDVKD. This CDR3 spans 14 amino acids.

For this clonotype: A read error may account for a junction end that differs from germline. The genes are TRBV7-2 and TRBJ2-3; no clear D. Looked up from germline, CDR1 is SGHTA and CDR2 is FQGNSA. CDR3 length: 14 residues. Here the CDR3 DNA reads TGTGCCAGCAGCTCCGGGCGACGCACAGACAACTATTGTTTT. It translates to CASSSGRRTDNYCF.

The chain links TRBV12-3 or TRBV12-4 to TRBJ2-1; TRBD2 might be the D (6 bases). V dropped 9 bases and J dropped 10 bases, with 16 bases sitting between them. This CDR3 is built from 12 residues. The CDR3 sequence: CASREPTVEQFF. The CDR3 DNA reads as TGTGCCAGTCGGGAGCCAACTGTAGAGCAGTTCTTC.

With respect to this clonotype: The junction does not match germline at one end; this may be a read error. This chain links TRBV9 with TRBJ1-2; no reliable D call. The CDR3 contains 13 residues. Germline-derived CDR1 and CDR2 are SGDLS and YYNGEE. The CDR3 DNA follows: TGTGCCAGCAGCTTCGCCGAGGGCTATGGCTACATGTTC. Protein: CASSFAEGYGYMF. Variable domain in full (rest from reference TRBV9 and TRBJ1-2): DSGVTQTPKHLITATGQRVTLRCSPRSGDLSVYWYQQSLDQGLQFLIQYYNGEERAKGNILERFSAQQFPDLHSELNLSSLELGDSALYFCASSFAEGYGYMFGSGTRLTVV.

V gene TRBV7-9 combines with J gene TRBJ2-5, with D unresolved. Germline assignment: CDR1 SEHNR and CDR2 FQNEAQ (reference sequence). The CDR3 runs 17 residues. V was trimmed by 5 bases and J by 2 bases, leaving 21 bases between them. The DNA of the CDR3 is TGTGCCAGCAGCCAAGTCGGTCGGCGCGGAGTACAAGAGACCCAGTACTTC. As protein: CASSQVGRRGVQETQYF.